This T cell receptor beta chain was sequenced in a study of graft-versus-host responses after intestinal transplantation. Turning to the study itself: Isolated intestinal, liver-intestinal, or multivisceral transplants had been given to the recipients. Each recipient received anti-thymocyte globulin induction, then tacrolimus and steroids for 3 to 4 years.

General study points: GvH clones were found in recipient marrow; some appeared first in ileum or blood. Levels of circulating GvH clones at their peak were associated with early post-transplant HvG declines.

The CDR3 has 13 residues. Trimming shortened V by 3 bases and J by 0 bases, and 5 bases separated the two germline ends. CDR1 and CDR2 from the germline V gene are SQVTM and ANQGSEA. Method: immunoSEQ multiplex PCR; TCRdb's copy keeps in-frame clones and lacks some. The sample has about 120,000 clones; 85% to 95% are singletons. Notes on this clone: Antigen unknown.

The sequencing here drew on unstimulated CD8+ T cells sorted from spleen or lymph node cells, taken before intestinal transplant. The source of this sequence is a human donor who received an intestinal transplant. The chain combines TRBV29-1 with TRBJ2-2, with D uncertain. CDR3 DNA: TGCAGCGTTGATCATTCGAACACCGGGGAGCTGTTTTTT. It yields the protein CSVDHSNTGELFF.